The T cell receptor (beta chain) described here comes from a study of tumor and adjacent non-tumor tissue in lung cancer. Whole-study context: Around 4.2 million productive TCRbeta reads were obtained per sample on average.

In regard to this clonotype: The antigen is undetermined. Compared with germline, one end of the junction differs, possibly owing to a read error.

Study results and caveats: Significantly higher TCR diversity was found in tumor than normal lung. Patients with more diverse tumor TCRs had worse survival.

A modified ARM-PCR protocol with three rounds of nested PCR amplified TCRbeta. MiXCR, run by TCRdb on the multiplex PCR reads, gives a single entry per CDR3 protein. Among 65,000 to 90,000 distinct CDR3 sequences, roughly 70% were seen once, and the ten largest hold approximately 12%. RNA was extracted from bulk tissue without any cell sorting. Donors were chemotherapy-naive, newly diagnosed lung cancer surgical patients in China, August–late 2014. The receptor's source is a woman in her seventies with non-small cell lung cancer. The sample taken for sequencing was lung tumor tissue.

The CDR3 region is CATSEWSTLNAEAFF. The CDR3 coding sequence is TGCGCCACCAGTGAGTGGAGCACTCTGAACGCTGAGGCTTTCTTT. The rearrangement uses TRBV10-2 and TRBJ1-1, with D unclear. This CDR3 contains 15 residues. Germline lookup yields CDR1 WSHSY and CDR2 SAAADI.